The entry below gives a single T cell receptor beta chain sequence along with its context. The antigen is undetermined. The CDR3 loop spans 13 amino acids. V gave up 6 bases and J gave up 1 base, with 9 bases separating them. The primer mix had 60 Vbeta and 13 Jbeta primers. Method: immunoSEQ multiplex PCR; TCRdb's copy keeps in-frame clones and lacks some. Of about 170,000 clones listed, about 79% are singletons. This record comes from a study of cytomegalovirus exposure and HLA in healthy donors. Study results and caveats: Reported results showed that the classifier diagnosed cytomegalovirus status with high specificity and sensitivity. TCR sequences were mostly rare, though some public TCRs occurred in many donors. The authors enumerated over 150 TCR beta chains as linked to cytomegalovirus. Other equally common chains were less clonally expanded than HLA-associated TCR beta chains, a later analysis showed.

The chain recombines TRBV23-1 with TRBJ1-1; D unclear. TRBV23-1 is given ORF status, its function remaining uncertain. This TCR derives from a female donor in good health and CMV-seronegative. The specimen was PBMCs. The CDR3 nucleotides read TGCGCCAGCAGACCAGTCCGGAACACTGAAGCTTTCTTT. This encodes CASRPVRNTEAFF.